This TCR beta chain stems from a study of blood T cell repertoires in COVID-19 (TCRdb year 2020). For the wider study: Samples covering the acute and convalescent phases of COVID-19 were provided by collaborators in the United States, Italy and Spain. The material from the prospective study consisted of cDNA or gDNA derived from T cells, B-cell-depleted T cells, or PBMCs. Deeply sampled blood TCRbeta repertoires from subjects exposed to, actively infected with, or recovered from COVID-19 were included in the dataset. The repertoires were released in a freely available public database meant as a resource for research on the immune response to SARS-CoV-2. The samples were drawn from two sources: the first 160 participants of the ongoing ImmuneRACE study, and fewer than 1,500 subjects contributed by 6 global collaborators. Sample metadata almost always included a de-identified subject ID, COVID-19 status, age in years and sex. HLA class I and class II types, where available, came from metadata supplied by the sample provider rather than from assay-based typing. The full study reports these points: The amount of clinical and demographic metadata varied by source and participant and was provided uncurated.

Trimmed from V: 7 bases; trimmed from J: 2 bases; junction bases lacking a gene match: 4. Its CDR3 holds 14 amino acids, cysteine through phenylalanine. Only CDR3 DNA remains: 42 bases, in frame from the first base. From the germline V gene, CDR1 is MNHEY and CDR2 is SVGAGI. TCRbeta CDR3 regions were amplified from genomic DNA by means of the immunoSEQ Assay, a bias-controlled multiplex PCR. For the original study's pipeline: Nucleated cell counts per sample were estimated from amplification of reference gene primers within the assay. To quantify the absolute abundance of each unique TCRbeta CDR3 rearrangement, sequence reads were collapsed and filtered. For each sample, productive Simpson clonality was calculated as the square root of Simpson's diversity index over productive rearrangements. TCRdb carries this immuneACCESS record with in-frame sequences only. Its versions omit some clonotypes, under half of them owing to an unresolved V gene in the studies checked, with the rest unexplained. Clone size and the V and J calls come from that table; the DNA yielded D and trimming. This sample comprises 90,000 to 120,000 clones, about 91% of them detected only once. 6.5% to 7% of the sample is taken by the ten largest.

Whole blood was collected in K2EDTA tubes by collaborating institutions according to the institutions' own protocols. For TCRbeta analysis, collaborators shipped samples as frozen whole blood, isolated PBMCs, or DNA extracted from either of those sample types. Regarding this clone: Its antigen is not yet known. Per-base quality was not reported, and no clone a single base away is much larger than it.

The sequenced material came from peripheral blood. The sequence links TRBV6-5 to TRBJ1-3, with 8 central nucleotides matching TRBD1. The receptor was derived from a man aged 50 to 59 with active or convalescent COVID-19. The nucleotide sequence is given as TGTGCCAGCACTTTGGACAGGGCTGGAAACACCATATATTTT. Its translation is CASTLDRAGNTIYF.